Detailed here is one T cell receptor (beta chain). Its specificity is unknown. One junction end does not reproduce the germline sequence, and a read error may be involved. The table came from immunoSEQ multiplex PCR; TCRdb's copy has only in-frame clones and leaves some out. This table holds under 150,000 clones, roughly 92% found once. This record belongs to a study of T cell responses to AZD1222 COVID-19 vaccine. Study-level findings and limits: Sampling that yielded the repertoires occurred only after the peak T cell response.

Germline-derived CDR1 and CDR2 are SSHAT and FNYEAQ (reference sequence). This CDR3 is built from 15 residues. The TCR sequence derives from an adult who received the AZD1222 COVID-19 vaccine. The chain couples TRBV7-7 to TRBJ2-5; D is ambiguous. The material was peripheral blood, obtained 28 days after the second AZD1222 dose. DNA for the CDR3: TGTGCTAGCAGCCCCACCGATGGCCAAATGGAGACCCAGTACTTC. This codes for CASSPTDGQMETQYF.